Shown below are 8 T cell receptor beta chains from a single sample sequenced in a study of PD-1 blockade in classical Hodgkin lymphoma. Profiling relied on immunoSEQ multiplex PCR, and the TCRdb table lists in-frame clones only, not all of them. The table includes about 15,000 clones, approximately 90% detected once. This sample's time point: newly diagnosed, previously untreated cHL patient sample. From thawed PBMCs, CD8+ T cells were isolated by magnetic negative selection. Sequenced input: CD8+ T cells from blood. These receptor sequences come from a human donor with classical Hodgkin lymphoma.

This clone came up a few times. The chain carries TRBV5-1 and TRBJ1-2; no definite D call. The CDR3 loop spans 13 amino acids. V lost 2 bases and J lost 8, with 13 bases in between. The germline V gene encodes CDR1 SGHRS and CDR2 YFSETQ. This CDR3 reads CASSLMEREGYTF. The CDR3 DNA is TGCGCCAGCAGCTTAATGGAAAGAGAGGGCTACACCTTC.

The CDR3 loop reads CASSIRSAGDLYF. For the CDR3, the DNA is TGTGCCAGTAGTATTCGTTCGGCGGGGGACCTATATTTT. The chain has TRBV19 and TRBJ1-3; D may be TRBD1 (5 bases). The CDR3 is 13 residues long. Per the germline V gene, CDR1 is LNHDA and CDR2 is SQIVND (reference sequence). The V end was cut by 3 bases, the J end by 14 bases, with 17 bases between.

The J gene is TRBJ2-5, the V gene TRBV6-6; D not resolved. Looked up from germline, CDR1 is MNHNY and CDR2 is SVGAGI (reference sequence). This CDR3 comprises 11 residues. V was shortened by 5 bases and J by 7 bases, with 8 bases between the two germline ends. CDR3 sequence (DNA): TGTGCCAGCAGTAGGGAAGGGACCCAGTACTTC. Translation gives CASSREGTQYF.

The chain is built from TRBV28 and TRBJ2-7; 7 nucleotides align to TRBD1. V was pared by 5 bases and J by 7 bases, with 8 bases of the junction left unmatched. The germline V gene encodes CDR1 MDHEN and CDR2 SYDVKM. There are 13 residues in the CDR3. The CDR3 DNA sequence: TGTGCCAGCAGTGGCACAGGGGCCCGGGAGCAGTACTTC. Amino acids: CASSGTGAREQYF.

The chain has TRBV29-1 and TRBJ2-7; 7 positions match TRBD1. With 6 bases clipped from V and 1 base from J, the junction kept 3 bases outside the gene matches. CDR3 length equals 12 residues. CDR1 SQVTM and CDR2 ANQGSEA come from the germline V gene. CDR3 sequence reads: CSVRQGSYEQYF. The DNA of the CDR3 is TGCAGCGTCCGACAGGGATCCTACGAGCAGTACTTC.

V is TRBV9 and J is TRBJ2-2, with a weak D call TRBD2 (5 bases). The germline gives CDR1 SGDLS, CDR2 YYNGEE. The CDR3 consists of 16 residues. V was pared by 2 bases and J by 8 bases, with 19 bases between. The CDR3 region is CASSVLEAPSWGELFF. In DNA form, the CDR3 reads TGTGCCAGCAGCGTTCTGGAGGCCCCATCGTGGGGGGAGCTGTTTTTT.

The chain employs TRBV5-6 and TRBJ1-5; 10 bases match TRBD1. CDR1 is SGHDT, CDR2 YYEEEE, per germline. V shed 3 bases and J 7 bases; nucleotides not matched to a gene: 7. The CDR3 has 15 amino acids. Here the CDR3 reads CASSSMTGGWQPQHF. CDR3 DNA: TGTGCCAGCAGCTCGATGACAGGGGGCTGGCAGCCCCAGCATTTT.

The chain joins TRBV5-1 to TRBJ1-4; 8 nucleotides line up with TRBD1. The CDR3 is 15 residues long. The V gene's germline CDR1 is SGHRS and CDR2 YFSETQ. J lost 3 bases, V lost 1 base, and 2 bases had no gene match. CDR3 nucleotides: TGCGCCAGCAGCTTGAGCAGGGGGCCTAATGAAAAACTGTTTTTT. Its translation: CASSLSRGPNEKLFF. The variable domain in full, completed from reference TRBV5-1 and TRBJ1-4, reads KAGVTQTPRYLIKTRGQQVTLSCSPISGHRSVSWYQQTPGQGLQFLFEYFSETQRNKGNFPGRFSGRQFSNSRSEMNVSTLELGDSALYLCASSLSRGPNEKLFFGSGTQLSVL.